This T cell receptor beta chain was identified during a study of naive and memory T cell subsets. An equimolar mix of two oligonucleotides served as the beta constant-region primer for TRBC1 and TRBC2. Ligated cDNA was amplified by four rounds of PCR with nested alpha and beta constant-region primers and SP2. A 12-nucleotide UMI and the SP2 primer were added to the cDNA 3' end by oligonucleotide ligation. TCRdb analysed the UMI-ligation and nested PCR reads with MiXCR anew, one entry per CDR3 protein. The profile shows over 110,000 distinct CDR3 sequences, 15% to 25% of them singletons. Trimming removed 2 bases from V and 5 bases from J, with 11 bases in between. This CDR3 region has 13 residues. The V gene's germline CDR1 is SGHRS and CDR2 YFSETQ. Study-wide results and caveats: Over 95% of naive TCR sequences appeared only once after error correction, unlike memory subsets. Possibly reflecting memory cells re-expressing CD45RA, a few larger clonotypes occurred in naive repertoires, especially CD8. In CD4 and CD8 cells, diversity dropped from naive through EMRA.

Comments on this clonotype: The antigen is unknown.

Sequencing was carried out using naive CD8+ T cells from blood. The V and J genes are TRBV5-1 and TRBJ2-7; D remains unclear. This TCR was sampled from a human donor in good health. The CDR3 nucleotides are TGCGCCAGCAGCTTTGAGGTTACGAACGAGCAGTACTTC. Its protein product is CASSFEVTNEQYF.